The present T cell receptor beta chain was sequenced within a study of T cell repertoires in cytomegalovirus infection. Background on the study: Both a matching HLA type and CMV infection were indicated by public TCR beta signatures. Study outcomes and limitations: CMV carriers with the relevant HLA were identified by cumulative public TCR beta family frequency.

Germline loops: CDR1 MNHEY, CDR2 SVGAGI. The CDR3 spans 13 residues. V shed 2 bases and J shed 8 bases, with 12 bases lying between them. This clonotype has just a few counts. No antigen is known for it. TCRdb independently ran MiXCR on the reads; one entry per CDR3 protein. The sample yields some 600,000 distinct CDR3 sequences, roughly 24% seen once. The sequenced material came from CD8+ T cells from PBMCs. The chain links TRBV6-5 to TRBJ1-2; D gene unclear. This sequence originates from a human donor in good health (CMV status not recorded). Some clones in this sample may be carry-over from other donors' samples. CDR3 nucleotide sequence: TGTGCCAGCAGTTACGAGGGTCTTAACGGCTACACCTTC. Amino acids: CASSYEGLNGYTF.